These 5 T cell receptor beta chains were all obtained from the same sample, sequenced in a study of blood T cell repertoires in COVID-19. Sequencing was performed with immunoSEQ multiplex PCR; in TCRdb, only in-frame clones are kept and a portion is missing. Among around 130,000 clones listed, 90% were seen once. Sequencing used peripheral blood. These receptors were collected from a man between 45 and 60 years old with active COVID-19.

The chain employs TRBV18 and TRBJ1-1; the D is unclear. Looked up from germline, CDR1 is KGHSH and CDR2 is LQKENI. With 6 bases removed from V and 1 base from J, the gap between germline ends came to 9 bases. The CDR3 length is 13 residues. The CDR3, as DNA: TGTGCCAGCTCGACACGGGGGAACACTGAAGCTTTCTTT. Translated: CASSTRGNTEAFF.

This rearrangement joins TRBV19 to TRBJ2-7, with 7 positions matching TRBD1. V gave up 4 bases and J gave up 2 bases; unmatched junction bases: 8. CDR3 size: 15 residues. The germline V gene has CDR1 LNHDA and CDR2 SQIVND (reference sequence). CDR3 sequence: CASSRNRDSTYEQYF. DNA of the CDR3: TGTGCCAGTAGTAGAAACCGGGACAGCACCTACGAGCAGTACTTC.

This clone has a single count. V and J are TRBV23-1 and TRBJ1-2; 7 bases agree with TRBD1. TRBV23-1 is classed as an ORF, of uncertain function. The CDR3 length is 18 residues. Trimming removed 8 bases from V and 4 bases from J; junction bases left unmatched: 22. CDR3 residues: CASGRRQGKLASFYGYTF. The CDR3 nucleotides read TGCGCCAGCGGCCGACGACAGGGTAAACTAGCATCATTCTATGGCTACACCTTC.

The chain joins TRBV18 to TRBJ2-7; 7 bases align to TRBD1. V was pared by 4 bases and J by 7 bases, with 1 base of the junction left unmatched. The CDR3 is 11 residues long. From germline, CDR1 is KGHSH and CDR2 LQKENI. CDR3 nucleotide sequence: TGTGCCAGCTCACTGGGACAGGAGCAGTACTTC. This encodes CASSLGQEQYF.

CDR3 loop: CASSSTDLRNTEAFF. CDR3 coding DNA: TGTGCCAGCAGCTCCACCGATTTGCGGAACACTGAAGCTTTCTTT. The chain carries TRBV7-8 and TRBJ1-1; no firm D call. The length of the CDR3 is 15 residues. Per the germline V gene, CDR1 is SGHVS and CDR2 is FQNEAQ. V lost 4 bases and J lost 1, with 13 bases in between.